This entry lists 19 T cell receptor beta chains sequenced from one sample in a study of blood T cell repertoires in COVID-19. Clones were read by immunoSEQ multiplex PCR, and TCRdb kept only the in-frame ones, dropping some. The table has hundreds of thousands of clones, 80% to 95% seen once. Sequencing input: peripheral blood. The receptors were sampled from a man aged 60 to 69 with COVID-19, enrolled during active disease.

In this sample, this clone turned up once. The genes are TRBV9 and TRBJ1-5; 8 bases line up with TRBD1. With V trimmed by 0 bases and J by 3 bases, 8 bases remained unmatched. CDR3 length equals 17 residues. CDR1 is SGDLS and CDR2 is YYNGEE in the germline V gene. As DNA, the CDR3 is TGTGCCAGCAGCGTAGGCGGGGGACAGGTTCCCAATCAGCCCCAGCATTTT. Protein sequence: CASSVGGGQVPNQPQHF.

The V call is TRBV6-1, the J call TRBJ2-1; D remains ambiguous. The CDR3 is 18 amino acids. The germline V gene encodes CDR1 MNHNS and CDR2 SASEGT. Trimming cost V 3 bases and J 6 bases, with 24 bases left between them. CDR3 in amino acids: CASSDRPVSLSASNEQFF. The CDR3 nucleotides read TGTGCCAGCAGTGACCGCCCTGTTAGCCTATCCGCATCCAATGAGCAGTTCTTC.

V usage is TRBV3-1 (or the pseudogene TRBV3-2) and J usage is TRBJ2-5, with 8 bases that match TRBD1. The CDR3 is 17 amino acids. Germline V CDR1 and CDR2: LGHDT, YNNKEL (reference sequence). After removal of 4 bases from V and 7 bases from J, the junction contained 17 bases not matched to a gene. The CDR3 nucleotides are TGTGCCAGCAGCCGTTGGACAGGGTCTGTGCGGGGTTCGACCCAGTACTTC. This codes for CASSRWTGSVRGSTQYF.

This chain joins TRBV3-1 (or the pseudogene TRBV3-2) and TRBJ1-5; no firm D call. The CDR3 extends over 14 amino acids. Germline CDR1 and CDR2: LGHDT and YNNKEL (reference sequence). Trimming took off 4 bases at V and 11 bases at J, with 18 bases between the two ends. This CDR3 is CASSPQPLSESQHF. Written as DNA, the CDR3 is TGTGCCAGCAGCCCCCAGCCACTCTCGGAGTCCCAGCATTTT.

J is TRBJ1-3 and V is TRBV21-1; TRBD1, the table's D call, lacks a check against the DNA. TRBV21-1 has pseudogene status. The CDR3 has 14 residues. CDR3 DNA: TGTGCCAGCAGCCCACCAGGCTCTGGAAACACCATATATTTT. Protein sequence: CASSPPGSGNTIYF.

V and J are TRBV24-1 and TRBJ1-5; D is unresolved. This CDR3 is 17 amino acids long. Between the trimmed V and J ends, which lost 2 bases and 0 bases, there was a span of 13 bases. CDR1 is KGHDR and CDR2 is SFDVKD in the germline V gene. The CDR3 loop reads CATSDSGRPASNQPQHF. The CDR3 DNA follows: TGTGCCACCAGTGATTCAGGCAGGCCCGCTAGCAATCAGCCCCAGCATTTT.

This clone was found once. V is TRBV5-1 and J is TRBJ1-1; no reliable D call. V dropped 8 bases and J dropped 1 base, with 12 bases sitting between them. Germline CDR1 is SGHRS and CDR2 is YFSETQ. This CDR3 comprises 13 residues. Here the CDR3 reads CASRGGANTEAFF. CDR3 sequence (DNA): TGCGCCAGTCGGGGTGGCGCGAACACTGAAGCTTTCTTT. Combining the CDR3 with reference TRBV5-1 and TRBJ1-1 gives the whole variable domain KAGVTQTPRYLIKTRGQQVTLSCSPISGHRSVSWYQQTPGQGLQFLFEYFSETQRNKGNFPGRFSGRQFSNSRSEMNVSTLELGDSALYLCASRGGANTEAFFGQGTRLTVV.

This chain uses TRBV28 with TRBJ2-2; perhaps TRBD2 as D (6 bases). Germline V lookup: CDR1 MDHEN, CDR2 SYDVKM. V lost 8 bases and J 3 bases, leaving 13 bases between the germline ends. The CDR3 has 14 amino acids. The CDR3 bases are TGTGCCAGCGTGGAGGGCCGGTACACCGGGGAGCTGTTTTTT. Its protein product is CASVEGRYTGELFF.

The chain has TRBV12-3 or TRBV12-4 and TRBJ1-2; D is possibly TRBD1 (6 bases). V was shortened by 3 bases and J by 2 bases, with 7 bases between the two germline ends. The CDR3 spans 13 residues. The CDR3 DNA sequence: TGTGCCAGCAGTTTTGACAGGAACTATGGCTACACCTTC. It yields the protein CASSFDRNYGYTF.

This chain uses TRBV4-2 with TRBJ1-3; D unresolved. Trimming left V 1 base short and J 0 bases short, with 7 bases between. This CDR3 comprises 15 residues. Germline loops: CDR1 LGHNA, CDR2 YNFKEQ. The CDR3, as DNA: TGTGCCAGCAGCCAAGGGGAGAACTCTGGAAACACCATATATTTT. Amino acid sequence: CASSQGENSGNTIYF.

This clone was counted a single time. V gene TRBV7-2 combines with J gene TRBJ1-5; tentative D call: TRBD1 (5 bases). Germline V gene data show CDR1 as SGHTA and CDR2 as FQGNSA. Trimming stripped 4 bases from V and 4 bases from J, with 17 bases between. The CDR3 consists of 16 residues. Here the CDR3 reads CASSSAPGTPNQPQHF. CDR3 bases: TGTGCCAGCAGCTCGGCTCCCGGGACTCCAAATCAGCCCCAGCATTTT.

The chain is built from TRBV19 and TRBJ2-2; 7 bases are shared with TRBD1. The CDR3 totals 17 residues. The germline V gene has CDR1 LNHDA and CDR2 SQIVND (reference sequence). V was clipped by 1 base and J by 2 bases; unmatched bases: 7. This CDR3 is CASSIVLGQENTGELFF. The CDR3 nucleotides are TGTGCCAGTAGTATAGTGTTAGGACAGGAAAACACCGGGGAGCTGTTTTTT.

V and J are TRBV18 and TRBJ1-3; unclear D gene. This CDR3 contains 16 residues. Trimming removed 2 bases at V and 7 bases at J, with 18 bases between. CDR1 KGHSH and CDR2 LQKENI come from the germline V gene. The DNA of the CDR3 is TGTGCCAGCTCACCAACACTGAACAGTGGAAAGAACACCATATATTTT. Protein: CASSPTLNSGKNTIYF.

The chain uses TRBV19 and TRBJ1-5; D gene ambiguous. Germline assignment: CDR1 LNHDA and CDR2 SQIVND (reference sequence). Trimming cost V 7 bases and J 0 bases, with 7 bases left between them. The CDR3 extends over 13 amino acids. This CDR3 is CASIGYSNQPQHF. In DNA, the CDR3 is TGTGCCAGTATCGGGTATAGCAATCAGCCCCAGCATTTT.

This chain connects TRBV27 to TRBJ1-4; D remains ambiguous. V lost 5 bases and J 5 bases, leaving 15 bases between the germline ends. The CDR3 loop spans 15 amino acids. Germline V gene sequence: CDR1 MNHEY, CDR2 SMNVEV (reference sequence). In nucleotides, the CDR3 is TGTGCCAGCAGTCCCATTCCGGGTCGGAATGAAAAACTGTTTTTT. Translated: CASSPIPGRNEKLFF.

This chain uses TRBV4-2 with TRBJ2-7; 9 positions match TRBD1. Germline V gene lookup returns CDR1 LGHNA and CDR2 YNFKEQ. Unmatched junction bases numbered 8, after V lost 4 bases and J lost 7 bases. This CDR3 spans 14 amino acids. CDR3 amino acids: CASSPRDRVGEQYF. The CDR3 nucleotides are TGTGCCAGCAGCCCCCGGGACAGGGTAGGGGAGCAGTACTTC.

The chain is built from TRBV6-5 and TRBJ2-7, with a weak D call TRBD2 (6 bases). Germline CDR1 MNHEY, CDR2 SVGAGI. Between the trimmed V and J ends, which lost 7 bases and 2 bases, there was a span of 9 bases. The CDR3 runs 12 residues. CDR3 loop: CASIRETYEQYF. The CDR3 nucleotides are TGTGCCAGCATCCGGGAGACCTACGAGCAGTACTTC.

The chain combines TRBV4-3 with TRBJ2-1; 11 positions agree with TRBD2. This CDR3 contains 17 residues. With 0 bases clipped from V and 9 bases from J, the junction kept 10 bases outside the gene matches. Germline loops: CDR1 LGHNA, CDR2 YSLEER. DNA for the CDR3: TGCGCCAGCAGCCAAGATCAACTAGCGGGAGAGGTAGGTGAGCAGTTCTTC. Its translation is CASSQDQLAGEVGEQFF.

The rearrangement links TRBV12-3 or TRBV12-4 to TRBJ2-2; D remains ambiguous. V was cut by 5 bases and J by 5 bases, with 6 bases left in between. The CDR3 has 12 residues. CDR3 region: CASSITTGELFF. For the CDR3, the DNA is TGTGCCAGCAGTATTACTACCGGGGAGCTGTTTTTT.